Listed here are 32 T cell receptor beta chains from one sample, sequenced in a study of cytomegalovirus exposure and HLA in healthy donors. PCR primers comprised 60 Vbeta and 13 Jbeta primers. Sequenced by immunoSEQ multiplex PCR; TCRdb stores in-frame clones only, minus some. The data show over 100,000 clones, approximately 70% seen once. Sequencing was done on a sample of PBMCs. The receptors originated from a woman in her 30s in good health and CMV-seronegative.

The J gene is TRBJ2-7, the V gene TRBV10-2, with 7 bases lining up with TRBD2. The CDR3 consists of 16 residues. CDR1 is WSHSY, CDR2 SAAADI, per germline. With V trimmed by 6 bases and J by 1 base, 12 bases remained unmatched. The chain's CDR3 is CASRSPVGGESYEQYF. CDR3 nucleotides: TGCGCCAGCAGATCCCCTGTGGGGGGGGAGTCCTACGAGCAGTACTTC.

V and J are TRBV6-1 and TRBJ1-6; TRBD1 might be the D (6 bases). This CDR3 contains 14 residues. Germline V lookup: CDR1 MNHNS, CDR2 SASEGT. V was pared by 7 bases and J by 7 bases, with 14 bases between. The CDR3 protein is CASKGTRGNSPLHF. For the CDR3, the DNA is TGTGCCAGCAAAGGGACAAGGGGGAATTCACCCCTCCACTTT.

CDR3 coding DNA: TGTGCCAGCAGTTTACCCAGACACTCTGGAAACACCATATATTTT. This translates into CASSLPRHSGNTIYF. This sequence joins TRBV28 and TRBJ1-3; no reliable D call. V gave up 2 bases and J gave up 0 bases, with 8 bases separating them. This CDR3 has 15 amino acids. Germline V gene lookup returns CDR1 MDHEN and CDR2 SYDVKM.

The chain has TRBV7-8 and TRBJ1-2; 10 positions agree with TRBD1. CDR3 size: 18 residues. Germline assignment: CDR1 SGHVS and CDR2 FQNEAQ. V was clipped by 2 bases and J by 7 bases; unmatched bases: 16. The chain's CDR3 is CASSLRLGGRQGAGGYTF. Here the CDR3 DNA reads TGTGCCAGCAGCTTACGCCTGGGGGGGAGACAGGGGGCGGGTGGCTACACCTTC.

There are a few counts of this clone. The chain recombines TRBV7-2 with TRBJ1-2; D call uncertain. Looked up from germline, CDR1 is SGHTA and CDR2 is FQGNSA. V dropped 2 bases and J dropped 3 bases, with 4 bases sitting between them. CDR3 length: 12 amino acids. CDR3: CASSLPDYGYTF. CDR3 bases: TGTGCCAGCAGCTTACCAGACTATGGCTACACCTTC.

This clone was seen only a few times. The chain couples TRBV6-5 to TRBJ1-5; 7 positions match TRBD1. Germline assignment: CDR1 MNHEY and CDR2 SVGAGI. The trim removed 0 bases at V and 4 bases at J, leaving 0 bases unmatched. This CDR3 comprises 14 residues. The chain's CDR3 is CASSYSTGNQPQHF. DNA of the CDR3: TGTGCCAGCAGTTACTCGACAGGGAATCAGCCCCAGCATTTT.

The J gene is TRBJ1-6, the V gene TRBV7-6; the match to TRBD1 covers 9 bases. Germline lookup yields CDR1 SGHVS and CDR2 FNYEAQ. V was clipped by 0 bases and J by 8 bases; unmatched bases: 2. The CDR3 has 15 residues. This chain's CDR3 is CASSLAGQGDSPLHF. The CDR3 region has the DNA TGTGCCAGCAGCTTAGCGGGACAGGGTGATTCACCCCTCCACTTT. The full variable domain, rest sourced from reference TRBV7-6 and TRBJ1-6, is GAGVSQSPRYKVTKRGQDVALRCDPISGHVSLYWYRQALGQGPEFLTYFNYEAQQDKSGLPNDRFSAERPEGSISTLTIQRTEQRDSAMYRCASSLAGQGDSPLHFGNGTRLTVT.

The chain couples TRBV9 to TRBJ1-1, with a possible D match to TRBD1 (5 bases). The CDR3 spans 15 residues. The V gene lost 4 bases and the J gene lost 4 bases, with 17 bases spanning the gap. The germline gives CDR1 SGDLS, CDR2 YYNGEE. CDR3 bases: TGTGCCAGCAGCTTCGGGGGGTCGTCTGGCACTGAAGCTTTCTTT. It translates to CASSFGGSSGTEAFF.

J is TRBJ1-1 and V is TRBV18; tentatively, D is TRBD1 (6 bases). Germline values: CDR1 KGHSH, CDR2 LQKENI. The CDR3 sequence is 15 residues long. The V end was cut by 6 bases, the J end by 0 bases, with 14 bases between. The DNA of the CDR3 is TGTGCCAGCTCCAACCTGGACAGATTGAACACTGAAGCTTTCTTT. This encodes CASSNLDRLNTEAFF.

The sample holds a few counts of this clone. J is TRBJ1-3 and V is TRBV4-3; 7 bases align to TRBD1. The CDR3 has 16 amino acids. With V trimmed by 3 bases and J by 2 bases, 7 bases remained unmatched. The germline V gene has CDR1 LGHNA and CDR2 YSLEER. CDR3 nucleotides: TGCGCCAGCAGCCATTCTGCCGGGACAGCTGGAAACACCATATATTTT. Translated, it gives CASSHSAGTAGNTIYF.

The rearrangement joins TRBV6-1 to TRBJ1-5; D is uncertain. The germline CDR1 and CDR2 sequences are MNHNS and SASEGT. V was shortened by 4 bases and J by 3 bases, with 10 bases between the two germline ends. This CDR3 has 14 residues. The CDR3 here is CASSGPDYNQPQHF. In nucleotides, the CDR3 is TGTGCCAGCAGTGGGCCAGACTACAATCAGCCCCAGCATTTT.

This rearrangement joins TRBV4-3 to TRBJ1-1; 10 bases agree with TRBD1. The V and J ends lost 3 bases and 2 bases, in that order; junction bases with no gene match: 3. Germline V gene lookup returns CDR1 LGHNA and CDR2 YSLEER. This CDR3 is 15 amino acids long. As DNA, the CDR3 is TGCGCCAGCAGCCAGACGACAGGGGGCAACACTGAAGCTTTCTTT. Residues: CASSQTTGGNTEAFF.

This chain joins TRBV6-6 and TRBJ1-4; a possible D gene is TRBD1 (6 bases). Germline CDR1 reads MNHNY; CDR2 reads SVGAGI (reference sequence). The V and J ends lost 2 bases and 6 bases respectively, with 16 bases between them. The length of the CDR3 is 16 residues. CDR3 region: CASSYPAQGFDEKLFF. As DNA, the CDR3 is TGTGCCAGCAGTTACCCTGCCCAGGGGTTCGATGAAAAACTGTTTTTT.

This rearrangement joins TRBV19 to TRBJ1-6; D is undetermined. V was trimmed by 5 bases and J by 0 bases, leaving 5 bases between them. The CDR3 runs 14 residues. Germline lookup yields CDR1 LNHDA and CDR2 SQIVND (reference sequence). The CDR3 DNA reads TGTGCCAGTAGTTCCAGCTCCTATAATTCACCCCTCCACTTT. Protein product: CASSSSSYNSPLHF.

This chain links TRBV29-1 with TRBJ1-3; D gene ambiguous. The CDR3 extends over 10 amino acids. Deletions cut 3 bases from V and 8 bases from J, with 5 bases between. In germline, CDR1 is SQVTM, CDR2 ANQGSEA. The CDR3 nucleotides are TGCAGCGTTGAGGAGGACACCATATATTTT. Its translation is CSVEEDTIYF. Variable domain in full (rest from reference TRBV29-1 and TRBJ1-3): SAVISQKPSRDICQRGTSLTIQCQVDSQVTMMFWYRQQPGQSLTLIATANQGSEATYESGFVIDKFPISRPNLTFSTLTVSNMSPEDSSIYLCSVEEDTIYFGEGSWLTVV.

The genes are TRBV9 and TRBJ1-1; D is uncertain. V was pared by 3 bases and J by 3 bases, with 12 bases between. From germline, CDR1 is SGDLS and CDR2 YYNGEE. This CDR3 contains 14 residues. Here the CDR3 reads CASSAGSLDTEAFF. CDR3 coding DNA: TGTGCCAGCAGCGCTGGGAGTCTCGACACTGAAGCTTTCTTT.

CDR3 protein: CSVLFLTGELFF. The DNA of the CDR3 is TGCAGCGTCCTTTTCCTAACCGGGGAGCTGTTTTTT. The chain uses TRBV29-1 and TRBJ2-2; no clear D gene. The CDR3 has 12 amino acids. V was shortened by 6 bases and J by 5 bases, with 10 bases between the two germline ends. Germline V lookup: CDR1 SQVTM, CDR2 ANQGSEA.

This CDR3 is CASSSQSGYGYTF. The CDR3 DNA reads TGCGCCAGCAGCTCACAATCGGGGTATGGCTACACCTTC. This chain joins TRBV4-3 and TRBJ1-2; no reliable D call. Trimming removed 5 bases from V and 5 bases from J, with 12 bases in between. This CDR3 spans 13 amino acids. Germline CDR1 and CDR2: LGHNA and YSLEER.

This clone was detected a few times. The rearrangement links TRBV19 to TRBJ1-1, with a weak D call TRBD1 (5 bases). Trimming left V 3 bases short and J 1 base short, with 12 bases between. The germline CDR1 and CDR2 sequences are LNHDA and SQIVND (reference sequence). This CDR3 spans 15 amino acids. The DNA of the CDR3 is TGTGCCAGTAGTATTACAGGAGGGGCGAACACTGAAGCTTTCTTT. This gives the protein CASSITGGANTEAFF.

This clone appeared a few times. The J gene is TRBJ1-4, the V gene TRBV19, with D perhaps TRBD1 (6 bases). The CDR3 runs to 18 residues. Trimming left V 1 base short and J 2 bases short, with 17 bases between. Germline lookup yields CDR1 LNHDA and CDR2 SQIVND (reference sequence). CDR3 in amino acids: CASSIGGPGEGTNEKLFF. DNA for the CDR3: TGTGCCAGTAGTATAGGGGGGCCTGGCGAAGGCACTAATGAAAAACTGTTTTTT. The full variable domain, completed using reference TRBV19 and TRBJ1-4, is DGGITQSPKYLFRKEGQNVTLSCEQNLNHDAMYWYRQDPGQGLRLIYYSQIVNDFQKGDIAEGYSVSREKKESFPLTVTSAQKNPTAFYLCASSIGGPGEGTNEKLFFGSGTQLSVL.

Here the CDR3 reads CASSSERINGETQYF. CDR3 in DNA: TGTGCCAGCAGCTCGGAAAGGATAAACGGGGAGACCCAGTACTTC. V and J are TRBV7-9 and TRBJ2-5; D is unclear. Germline V lookup: CDR1 SEHNR, CDR2 FQNEAQ (reference sequence). Trimming took off 4 bases at V and 5 bases at J, with 17 bases between the two ends. The CDR3 is 15 amino acids.

Written as DNA, the CDR3 is TGTGCCAGCTCTTATTTGTCGGCAGATACGCAGTATTTT. Its protein product is CASSYLSADTQYF. This sequence joins TRBV6-5 and TRBJ2-3, with D unresolved. The CDR3 length is 13 residues. Germline V lookup: CDR1 MNHEY, CDR2 SVGAGI. Trimming stripped 8 bases from V and 4 bases from J, with 13 bases between.

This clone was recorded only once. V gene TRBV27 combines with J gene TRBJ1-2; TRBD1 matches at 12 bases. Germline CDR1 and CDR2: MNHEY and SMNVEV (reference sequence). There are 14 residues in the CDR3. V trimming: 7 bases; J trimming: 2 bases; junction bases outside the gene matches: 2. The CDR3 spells CASTGTGGNYGYTF. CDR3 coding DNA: TGTGCCAGCACCGGGACAGGGGGCAACTATGGCTACACCTTC.

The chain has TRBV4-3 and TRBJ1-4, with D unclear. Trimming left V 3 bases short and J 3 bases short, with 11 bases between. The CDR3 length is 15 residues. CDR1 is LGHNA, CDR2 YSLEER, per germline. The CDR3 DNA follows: TGCGCCAGCAGCCAGGGCGGAGGAGCTAATGAAAAACTGTTTTTT. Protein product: CASSQGGGANEKLFF.

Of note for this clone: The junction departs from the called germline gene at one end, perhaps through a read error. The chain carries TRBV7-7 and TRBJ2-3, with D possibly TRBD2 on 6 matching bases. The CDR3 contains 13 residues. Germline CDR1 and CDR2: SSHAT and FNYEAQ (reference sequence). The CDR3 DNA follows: TGTGCTAGCAGCTTAGTGTATGGCAGGGACTTGTATTTT. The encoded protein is CASSLVYGRDLYF.

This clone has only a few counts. In nucleotides, the CDR3 is TGTGCCAGCACAGGACAGGGAATAAGAAACACCATATATTTT. Encoded protein: CASTGQGIRNTIYF. The V call is TRBV6-1, the J call TRBJ1-3, with 8 bases matching TRBD1. CDR3 length: 14 residues. V gave up 7 bases and J gave up 5 bases; unmatched junction bases: 7. Germline V gene lookup returns CDR1 MNHNS and CDR2 SASEGT.

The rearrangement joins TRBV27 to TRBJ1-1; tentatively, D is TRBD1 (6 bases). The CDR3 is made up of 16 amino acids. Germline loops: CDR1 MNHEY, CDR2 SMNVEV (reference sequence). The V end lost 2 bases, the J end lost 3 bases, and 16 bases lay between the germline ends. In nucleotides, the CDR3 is TGTGCCAGCAGTTTAGCCAATTTACAGGGTGACACTGAAGCTTTCTTT. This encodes CASSLANLQGDTEAFF.

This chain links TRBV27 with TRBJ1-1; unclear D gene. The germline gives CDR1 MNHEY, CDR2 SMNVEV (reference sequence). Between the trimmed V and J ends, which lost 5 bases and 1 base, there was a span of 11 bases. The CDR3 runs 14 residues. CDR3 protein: CASSRRQPNTEAFF. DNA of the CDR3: TGTGCCAGCAGTAGGCGGCAGCCGAACACTGAAGCTTTCTTT.

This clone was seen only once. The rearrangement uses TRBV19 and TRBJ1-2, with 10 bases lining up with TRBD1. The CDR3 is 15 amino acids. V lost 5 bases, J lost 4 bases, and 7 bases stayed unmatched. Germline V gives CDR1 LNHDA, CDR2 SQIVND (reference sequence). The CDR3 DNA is TGTGCCAGTAGTGGGGACAGGGGAGTTCTCTATGGCTACACCTTC. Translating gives CASSGDRGVLYGYTF.

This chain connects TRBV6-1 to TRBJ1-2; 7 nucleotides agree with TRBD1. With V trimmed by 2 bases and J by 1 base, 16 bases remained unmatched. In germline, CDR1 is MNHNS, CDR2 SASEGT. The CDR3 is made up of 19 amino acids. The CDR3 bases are TGTGCCAGCAGTGAAAGACTCGGGGCAGGGGGAGCCTATAACTATGGCTACACCTTC. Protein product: CASSERLGAGGAYNYGYTF.

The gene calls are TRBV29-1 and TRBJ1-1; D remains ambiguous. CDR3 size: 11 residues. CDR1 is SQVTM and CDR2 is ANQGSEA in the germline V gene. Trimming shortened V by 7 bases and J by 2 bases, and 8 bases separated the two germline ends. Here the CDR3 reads CSGEINTEAFF. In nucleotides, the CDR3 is TGCAGCGGAGAAATTAACACTGAAGCTTTCTTT.

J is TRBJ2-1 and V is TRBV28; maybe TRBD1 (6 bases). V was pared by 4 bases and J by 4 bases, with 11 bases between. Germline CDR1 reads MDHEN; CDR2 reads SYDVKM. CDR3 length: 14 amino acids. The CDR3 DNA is TGTGCCAGCAGTTCATCACAGGGATACAATGAGCAGTTCTTC. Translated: CASSSSQGYNEQFF.